This T cell receptor (beta chain) originates from a study of shared clonotypes between healthy human individuals. Donors, healthy HIV-negative adults, lacked recent acute infections or vaccinations. V was trimmed by 3 bases and J by 0 bases, leaving 8 bases between them. The CDR3 runs 14 residues. Germline-derived CDR1 and CDR2 are SNHLY and FYNNEI. Sorted subsets were amplified in replicate PCRs using around 200 ng DNA, approximately 30,000 T cell genomes. Methods used by the authors: Sequence data from immunoSEQ were junction-only and lacked quality scores; consequently, filtering differed. Sequencing used immunoSEQ multiplex PCR; TCRdb keeps in-frame clones, though not all of them. V, J and clone size are taken as reported in that table, and D and trimming were inferred from the DNA itself. The sample holds approximately 1,500,000 clones; around 98% are singletons and the top ten take 0.4% to 0.45%.

V usage is TRBV2 and J usage is TRBJ1-2; the D is unclear. The sample consisted of naive CD4+ T cells sorted from blood. Regarding subset: CD45RA+ positively selected. This TCR was recovered from a man younger than 45 in good health. For the CDR3, the DNA is TGTGCCAGCAGTGACATTCGTGCTAACTATGGCTACACCTTC. Its translation is CASSDIRANYGYTF.